These T cell receptor beta chains were read from a single sample in a study of blood T cell repertoires in COVID-19. Measured with immunoSEQ multiplex PCR; TCRdb has only the in-frame clones, and not every one. The sample includes about 120,000 clones, roughly four fifths of them seen just once. The source material was peripheral blood. The receptor set was obtained from a human donor in a cohort sampled during active COVID-19. The CDR3 runs from the conserved cysteine through the conserved F or W. D genes are given only for firm matches. Not every row has a clone size; where given, it reads once, few, many or a size class.

clone size,D gene,J gene,V gene,CDR3 DNA,CDR3 protein
-,-,TRBJ1-1,TRBV2,TGTGCCAGCAGTGAAGCCATAGGACAGCCTGAAGCTTTCTTT,CASSEAIGQPEAFF
-,TRBD2,TRBJ2-5,TRBV3-1/TRBV3-2,TGTGCCAGCAGCCCTTTGGCGGGAGGAGAGACCCAGTACTTC,CASSPLAGGETQYF
-,-,TRBJ2-6,TRBV19,TGTGCAACACTACCACAAACAGGGACTGGGGCCAACGTCCTGACTTTC,CATLPQTGTGANVLTF
once,-,TRBJ2-7,TRBV11-3,TGTGCCAGCAGTCTCGCGCGGGAGCAGTACTTC,CASSLAREQYF
-,TRBD2,TRBJ2-3,TRBV18,TGTGCCAGCTCACCGCTACAGACTAGCGGCACAGATACGCAGTATTTT,CASSPLQTSGTDTQYF
-,TRBD1,TRBJ2-5,TRBV7-9,TGTGCCAGCAGCAACCGGGACAGGGGGCCGGAGACCCAGTACTTC,CASSNRDRGPETQYF
few,TRBD1,TRBJ1-2,TRBV30,TGTGCCTGGAGTCGACAGGGGCGAAACTATGGCTACACCTTC,CAWSRQGRNYGYTF
-,-,TRBJ2-3,TRBV18,TGTGCCAGCTCACCGTCTACAGGGTTGGATACGCAGTATTTT,CASSPSTGLDTQYF
once,-,TRBJ1-6,TRBV6-5,TGTGCCAGCAGTTACGGGGGCTTTCAGGATTCACCCCTCCACTTT,CASSYGGFQDSPLHF
-,TRBD1,TRBJ1-2,TRBV6-6,TGTGCCAGCAGGGACAGGGTTCGGGGCTACACCTTC,CASRDRVRGYTF
-,-,TRBJ1-1,TRBV18,TGTGCCAGCTCACCACCCTACAGGAACACTGAAGCTTTCTTT,CASSPPYRNTEAFF
-,-,TRBJ2-3,TRBV7-2,TGTGCCAGCAGCTTAGAGGGGGTCGCAGATACGCAGTATTTT,CASSLEGVADTQYF
-,-,TRBJ2-7,TRBV11-2,TGTGCCAGCAGCGGGTCCGTGACAGGAGGCGAGCAGTACTTC,CASSGSVTGGEQYF
-,TRBD1,TRBJ2-1,TRBV6-5,TGTGCCAGCAGAGAGGGGGCGCGCGAGCAGTTCTTC,CASREGAREQFF
-,TRBD1,TRBJ1-5,TRBV19,TGTGCCAGTAGTGCGAAGGGACAGGGAGGTCAGCCCCAGCATTTT,CASSAKGQGGQPQHF
once,TRBD1,TRBJ2-7,TRBV6-5,TGTGCCAGCAGTTACCGTGGGACAGTGCTTGGCTACGAGCAGTACTTC,CASSYRGTVLGYEQYF
-,TRBD2,TRBJ2-7,TRBV6-4,TGTGCCAGCAGTGACTCCGTCGCGGGAGGTAGCTCCTACGAGCAGTACTTC,CASSDSVAGGSSYEQYF
-,-,TRBJ2-1,TRBV11-3,TGTGCCAGCAGCTTAAGGAGGGCTAGCTCCTACAATGAGCAGTTCTTC,CASSLRRASSYNEQFF
few,-,TRBJ2-3,TRBV6-1,TGTGCCAGCAGTGATCGGGCAGGGGCCCCTAGCACAGATACGCAGTATTTT,CASSDRAGAPSTDTQYF
-,TRBD1,TRBJ2-7,TRBV27,TGTGCCAGCAGTTCGTACAGGGCAGGGGGAGAAGAGCAGTACTTC,CASSSYRAGGEEQYF
-,TRBD1,TRBJ1-1,TRBV27,TGTGCCAGCAGTTTGCGACAGGGGACCACTGAAGCTTTCTTT,CASSLRQGTTEAFF
-,TRBD1,TRBJ1-1,TRBV7-2,TGTGCCAGCAGCCCACAGACAGGGAGAAACACTGAAGCTTTCTTT,CASSPQTGRNTEAFF
many,-,TRBJ1-2,TRBV7-3,TGTGCCAGCAGCTCCGACAATCTCTATGGCTACACCTTC,CASSSDNLYGYTF
-,-,TRBJ1-1,TRBV6-5,TGTGCCAGCAGATTACAGGGTGGGAACACTGAAGCTTTCTTT,CASRLQGGNTEAFF
-,-,TRBJ2-7,TRBV7-8,TGTGCCAGCAGCTTGCCAGGGGAAAGCTCCTACGAGCAGTACTTC,CASSLPGESSYEQYF
once,-,TRBJ1-3,TRBV19,TGTGCCAGTAGTAGGCCATTTGGAAACACCATATATTTT,CASSRPFGNTIYF
-,-,TRBJ1-1,TRBV28,TGTGCCAGCAGTTTATTAAGGGGAAAAGCTTTCTTT,CASSLLRGKAFF
-,TRBD1,TRBJ1-2,TRBV11-2,TGTGCCAGCAGCCCGGACAGGAACTATGGCTACACCTTC,CASSPDRNYGYTF
-,-,TRBJ1-2,TRBV30,TGTGCCTGGAACGACGGGGTCGCTAACTATGGCTACACCTTC,CAWNDGVANYGYTF
-,TRBD1,TRBJ1-3,TRBV5-1,TGCGCCAGCAGACGGGACAGCTCTGGAAACACCATATATTTT,CASRRDSSGNTIYF
-,TRBD1,TRBJ1-5,TRBV5-6,TGTGCCAGCAGCTTGGGGCAGGGGGGATATAGCAATCAGCCCCAGCATTTT,CASSLGQGGYSNQPQHF
-,-,TRBJ1-4,TRBV5-4,TGTGCCAGCAGCGAACAGGGCACTAATGAAAAACTGTTTTTT,CASSEQGTNEKLFF
-,TRBD2,TRBJ2-7,TRBV5-8,TGTGCCAGCAGCCTACCTTCCGGGGGGTTTATCTACGAGCAGTACTTC,CASSLPSGGFIYEQYF
-,TRBD2,TRBJ2-3,TRBV2,TGTGCCAGCAGGAAGGAGGTACTAGCGATAGATACGCAGTATTTT,CASRKEVLAIDTQYF
once,-,TRBJ1-6,TRBV6-2/TRBV6-3,TGTGCCAGCAGTTGGGACAACCATAATTCACCCCTCCACTTT,CASSWDNHNSPLHF
-,TRBD2,TRBJ2-2,TRBV15,TGTGCCACCAGCAGCCCCGGGGGGGCTAACACCGGGGAGCTGTTTTTT,CATSSPGGANTGELFF
-,-,TRBJ2-7,TRBV7-2,TGTGCCAGCAGCCCACGACTAGGTAGCTCCTACGAGCAGTACTTC,CASSPRLGSSYEQYF
few,-,TRBJ2-6,TRBV5-8,TGTGCCAGCAGCTTGGGCGGGGCTGGGGCCAACGTCCTGACTTTC,CASSLGGAGANVLTF
-,-,TRBJ1-1,TRBV6-2/TRBV6-3,TGTGCCAGCAGTGCGGGACGGAACCTGAACACTGAAGCTTTCTTT,CASSAGRNLNTEAFF